The text below deals with one TCR beta chain. No cognate antigen has been identified for it. No much larger clone exists at a distance of one base, and base qualities are not known. The data derive from a study of CDR3 diversity in severe acne (dated by TCRdb to between 2019 and 2020). The germline V gene supplies CDR1 SGHDT and CDR2 YYEEEE. The junction shows trimming of 4 bases on V and 5 bases on J, plus 19 bases between the germline ends. The cysteine opens and the phenylalanine closes a CDR3 of 15 amino acids. The DNA shown is the 45-base CDR3, in frame from base 1. Library creation used PCR. Sequencing relied on an Illumina HiSeq 2000. The raw public reads went through TCRdb reprocessing: fastp at Q25, MiXCR clone calling, in-frame beta chains kept. Rows are combined by CDR3 protein, so each entry shows the most common genes and DNA. Across this sample there are about 98,000 distinct CDR3 sequences, with about half seen only once. The ten largest clonotypes hold approximately 13% of the sample.

What was sequenced was blood. The source is a male donor with acne. The chain joins TRBV5-6 to TRBJ2-7, with the D gene call left open. DNA sequence: TGTGCCAGCAGCCAAGAAAGACGACAAACGAACGAGCAGTACTTC. The resulting protein is CASSQERRQTNEQYF. With the portions outside the CDR3 filled from the reference TRBV5-6 and TRBJ2-7 genes, the complete variable region becomes DAGVTQSPTHLIKTRGQQVTLRCSPKSGHDTVSWYQQALGQGPQFIFQYYEEEERQRGNFPDRFSGHQFPNYSSELNVNALLLGDSALYLCASSQERRQTNEQYFGPGTRLTVT.